This T cell receptor (beta chain) was recorded in a study of identical twins. The CDR3 extends over 17 amino acids. V was clipped by 2 bases and J by 6 bases; unmatched bases: 12. Germline CDR1 SGHRS, CDR2 YFSETQ. Study-wide results and caveats: The models systematically underestimated how much out-of-frame TCR alpha was shared in monozygotic twins.

MiXCR was run by TCRdb on the 5' RACE reads, yielding one entry per CDR3 protein. Of fewer than 900,000 distinct CDR3 sequences listed, roughly 20% are singletons. Remarks on this clonotype: Its antigen is unidentified.

The sample was also linked to a second study, of T cells expressing NK-cell markers. That publication notes: Seven sequenced donors out of eight were HCMV-seropositive, one seronegative. Sorting of alpha-beta TCR T cells alone was achieved in several experiments with an anti-gamma-delta TCR antibody.

Sequenced: PBMCs. The chain carries TRBV5-1 and TRBJ2-2, with 8 bases fitting TRBD1. This TCR was sampled from a woman younger than 30 in good health. The CDR3 coding sequence is TGCGCCAGCAGCTTCTATCGGGGACAGGAGAGTCCCGGGGAGCTGTTTTTT. Residues: CASSFYRGQESPGELFF.